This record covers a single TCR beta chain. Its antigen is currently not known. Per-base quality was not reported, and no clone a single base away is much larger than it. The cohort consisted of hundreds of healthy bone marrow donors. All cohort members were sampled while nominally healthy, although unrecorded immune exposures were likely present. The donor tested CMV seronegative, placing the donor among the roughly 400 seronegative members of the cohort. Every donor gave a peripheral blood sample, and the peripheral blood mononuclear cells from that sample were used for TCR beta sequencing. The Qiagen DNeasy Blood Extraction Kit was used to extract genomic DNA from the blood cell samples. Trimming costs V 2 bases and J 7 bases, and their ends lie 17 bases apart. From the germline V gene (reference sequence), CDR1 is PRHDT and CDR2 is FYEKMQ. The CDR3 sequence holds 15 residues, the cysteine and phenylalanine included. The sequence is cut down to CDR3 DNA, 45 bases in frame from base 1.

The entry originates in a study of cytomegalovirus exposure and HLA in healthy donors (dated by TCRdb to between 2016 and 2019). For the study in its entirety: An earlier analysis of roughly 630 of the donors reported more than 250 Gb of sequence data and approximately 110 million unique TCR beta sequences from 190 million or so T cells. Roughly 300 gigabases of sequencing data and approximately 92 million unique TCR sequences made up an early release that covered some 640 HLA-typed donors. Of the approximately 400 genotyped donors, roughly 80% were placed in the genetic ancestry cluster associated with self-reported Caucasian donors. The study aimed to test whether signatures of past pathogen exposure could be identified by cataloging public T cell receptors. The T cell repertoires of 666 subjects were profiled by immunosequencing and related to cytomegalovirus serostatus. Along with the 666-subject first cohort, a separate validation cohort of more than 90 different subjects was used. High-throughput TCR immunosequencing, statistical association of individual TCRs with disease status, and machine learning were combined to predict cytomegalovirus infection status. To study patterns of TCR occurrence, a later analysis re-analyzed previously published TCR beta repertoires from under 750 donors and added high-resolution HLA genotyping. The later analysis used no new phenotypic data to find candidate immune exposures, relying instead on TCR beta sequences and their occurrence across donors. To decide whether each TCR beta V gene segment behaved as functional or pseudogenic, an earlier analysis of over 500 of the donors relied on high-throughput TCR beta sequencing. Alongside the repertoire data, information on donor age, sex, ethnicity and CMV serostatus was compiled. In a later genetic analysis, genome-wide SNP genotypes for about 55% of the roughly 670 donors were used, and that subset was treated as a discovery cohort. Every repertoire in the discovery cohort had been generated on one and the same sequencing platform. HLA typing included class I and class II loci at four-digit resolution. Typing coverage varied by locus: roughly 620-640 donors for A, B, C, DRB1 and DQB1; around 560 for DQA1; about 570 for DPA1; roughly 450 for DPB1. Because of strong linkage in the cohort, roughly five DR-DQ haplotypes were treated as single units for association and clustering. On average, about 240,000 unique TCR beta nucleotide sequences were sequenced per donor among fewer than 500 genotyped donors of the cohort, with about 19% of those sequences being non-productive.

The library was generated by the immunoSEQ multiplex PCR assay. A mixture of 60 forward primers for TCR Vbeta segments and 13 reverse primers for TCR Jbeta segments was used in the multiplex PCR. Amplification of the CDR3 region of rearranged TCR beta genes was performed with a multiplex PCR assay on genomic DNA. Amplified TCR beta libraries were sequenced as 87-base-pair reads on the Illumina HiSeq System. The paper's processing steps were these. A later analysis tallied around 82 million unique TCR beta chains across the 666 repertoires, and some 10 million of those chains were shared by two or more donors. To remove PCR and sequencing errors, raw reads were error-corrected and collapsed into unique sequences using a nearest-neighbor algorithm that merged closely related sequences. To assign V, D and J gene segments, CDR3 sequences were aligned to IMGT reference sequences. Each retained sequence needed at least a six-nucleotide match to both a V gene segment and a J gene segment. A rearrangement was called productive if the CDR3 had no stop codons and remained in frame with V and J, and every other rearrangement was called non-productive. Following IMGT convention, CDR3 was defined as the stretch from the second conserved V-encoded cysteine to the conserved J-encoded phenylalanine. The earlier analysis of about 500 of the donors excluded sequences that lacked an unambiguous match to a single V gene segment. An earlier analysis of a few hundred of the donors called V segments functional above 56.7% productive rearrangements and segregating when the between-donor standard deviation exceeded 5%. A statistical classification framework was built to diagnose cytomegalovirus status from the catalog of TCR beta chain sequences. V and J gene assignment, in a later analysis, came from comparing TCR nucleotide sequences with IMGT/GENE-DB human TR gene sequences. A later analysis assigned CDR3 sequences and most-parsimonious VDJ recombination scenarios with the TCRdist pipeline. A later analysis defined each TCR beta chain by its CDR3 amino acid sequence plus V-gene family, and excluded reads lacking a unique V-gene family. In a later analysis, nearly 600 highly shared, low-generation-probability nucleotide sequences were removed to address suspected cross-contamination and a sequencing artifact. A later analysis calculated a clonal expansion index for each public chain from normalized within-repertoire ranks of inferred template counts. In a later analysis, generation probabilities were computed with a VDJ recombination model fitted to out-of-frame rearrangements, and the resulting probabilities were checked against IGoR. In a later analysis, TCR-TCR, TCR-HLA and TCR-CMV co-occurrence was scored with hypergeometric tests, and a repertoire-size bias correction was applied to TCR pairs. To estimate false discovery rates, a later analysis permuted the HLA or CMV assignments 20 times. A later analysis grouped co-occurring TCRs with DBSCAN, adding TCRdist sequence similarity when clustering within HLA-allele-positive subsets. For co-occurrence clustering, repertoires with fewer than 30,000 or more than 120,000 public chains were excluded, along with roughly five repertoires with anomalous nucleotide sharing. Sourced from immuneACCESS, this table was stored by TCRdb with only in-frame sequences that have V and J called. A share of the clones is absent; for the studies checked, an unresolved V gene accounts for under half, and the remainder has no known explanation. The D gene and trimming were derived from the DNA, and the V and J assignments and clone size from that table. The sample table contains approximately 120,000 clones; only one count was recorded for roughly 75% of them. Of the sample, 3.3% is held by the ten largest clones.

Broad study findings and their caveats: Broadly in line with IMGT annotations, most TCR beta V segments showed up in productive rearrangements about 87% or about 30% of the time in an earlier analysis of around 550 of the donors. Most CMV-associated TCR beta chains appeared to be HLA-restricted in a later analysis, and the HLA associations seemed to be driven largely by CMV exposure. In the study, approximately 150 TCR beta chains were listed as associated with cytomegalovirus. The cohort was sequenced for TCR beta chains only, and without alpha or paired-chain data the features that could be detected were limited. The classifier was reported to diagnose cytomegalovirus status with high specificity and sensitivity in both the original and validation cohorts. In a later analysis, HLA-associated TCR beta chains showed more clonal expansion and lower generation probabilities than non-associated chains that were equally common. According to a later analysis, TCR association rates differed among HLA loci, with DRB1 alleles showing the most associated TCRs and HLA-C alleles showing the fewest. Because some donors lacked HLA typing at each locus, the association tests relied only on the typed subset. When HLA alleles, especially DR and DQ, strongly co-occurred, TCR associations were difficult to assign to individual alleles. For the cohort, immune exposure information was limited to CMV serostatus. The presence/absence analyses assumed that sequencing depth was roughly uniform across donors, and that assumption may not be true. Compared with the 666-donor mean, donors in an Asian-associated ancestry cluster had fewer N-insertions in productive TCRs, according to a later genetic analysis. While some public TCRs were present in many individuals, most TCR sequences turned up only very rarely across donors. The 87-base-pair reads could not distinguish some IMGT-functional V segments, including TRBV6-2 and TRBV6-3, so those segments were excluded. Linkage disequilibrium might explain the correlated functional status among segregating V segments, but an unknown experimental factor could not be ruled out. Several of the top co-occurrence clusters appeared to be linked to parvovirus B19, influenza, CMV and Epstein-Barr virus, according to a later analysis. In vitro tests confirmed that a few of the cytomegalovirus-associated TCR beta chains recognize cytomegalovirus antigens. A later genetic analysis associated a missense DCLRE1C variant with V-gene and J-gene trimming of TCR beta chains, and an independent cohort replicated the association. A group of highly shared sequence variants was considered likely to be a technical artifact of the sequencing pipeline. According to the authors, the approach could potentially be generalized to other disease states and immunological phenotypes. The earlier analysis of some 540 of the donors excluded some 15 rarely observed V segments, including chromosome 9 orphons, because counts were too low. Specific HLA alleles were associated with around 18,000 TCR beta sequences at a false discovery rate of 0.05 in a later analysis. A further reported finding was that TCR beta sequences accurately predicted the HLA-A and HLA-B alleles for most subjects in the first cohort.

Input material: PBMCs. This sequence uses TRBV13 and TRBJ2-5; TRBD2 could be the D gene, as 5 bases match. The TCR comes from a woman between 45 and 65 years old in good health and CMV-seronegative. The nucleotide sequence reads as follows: TGTGCCAGCAGCTTAAGTTCGAAGGCCGCGGGGACCCAGTACTTC. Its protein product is CASSLSSKAAGTQYF.